Listed here is a single TCR beta chain. Its antigen is still unknown. The data were taken from a study of shared clonotypes between healthy human individuals. General study findings and limits: Shared across several donors were roughly 4.8% of the naive CD4 clonotypes. How much donors shared clonotypes was expected to be affected by sequencing depth.

The germline V gene has CDR1 LNHDA and CDR2 SQIVND (reference sequence). V lost 5 bases, J lost 1 base, and 19 bases lay in between. This CDR3 has 17 amino acids. Clones were sequenced by immunoSEQ multiplex PCR, and TCRdb holds only the in-frame ones, with some missing. There are approximately 980,000 clones in the sample; around three quarters occur only once, and about 1.5% lies in the top ten. The specimen was memory CD4+ T cells sorted from blood. The subset denotes: CD45RA-negative fraction. The source is a man aged 18 to 30 in good health. The chain uses TRBV19 and TRBJ2-3; D may correspond to TRBD1 or TRBD2 (5 bases each). DNA of the CDR3: TGTGCCAGTAGTGGCCGGGACCTAGCTACCCGCACAGATACGCAGTATTTT. Its translation is CASSGRDLATRTDTQYF.